This T cell receptor (beta chain) was sequenced during a study of CD8 T cells in ankylosing spondylitis. Study conclusions and caveats: The study identified a TCR beta motif of under ten highly homologous variants that appeared characteristic of ankylosing spondylitis blood.

A quantitative 5'-RACE method, one with molecular barcodes, was used to make TCR beta libraries. One entry per CDR3 protein results from TCRdb running MiXCR on the 5' RACE reads. Altogether more than 600,000 distinct CDR3 sequences are present, around 20% being singletons, with the ten largest covering 15% to 20%. Germline V gives CDR1 SGHRS, CDR2 YFSETQ. CDR3 size: 13 residues. Trimming shortened V by 0 bases and J by 5 bases, and 7 bases separated the two germline ends. The sample holds a few counts of this clonotype. Its antigen is as yet unknown. The sample comprised blood, either unsorted or a sorted T cell fraction (not recorded which). The chain is built from TRBV5-1 and TRBJ2-3, with D unclear. This clonotype originated in a male donor with ankylosing spondylitis. CDR3 DNA: TGCGCCAGCAGCTTGGAGGTTGAAGATACGCAGTATTTT. It specifies CASSLEVEDTQYF.